This entry features one T cell receptor (beta chain) sequence. Antigen: not known. The data derive from a study of cytomegalovirus exposure and HLA in healthy donors. Study observations and caveats: Despite most TCR sequences being rare, some public TCRs occurred in many donors. Accounts indicate the classifier identified cytomegalovirus status with strong specificity and sensitivity. Some V segments (TRBV6-2 and TRBV6-3 among them) were excluded as indistinguishable. Later analysis suggested links between common viral pathogens and several top significant clusters.

Both 60 Vbeta primers and 13 Jbeta primers went into the PCR. The repertoire was sequenced with immunoSEQ multiplex PCR; TCRdb's copy has only in-frame clones and lacks some. The top ten hold 2.1% of the sample, which has 140,000 to 150,000 clones, around three quarters seen once. Germline lookup yields CDR1 LNHDA and CDR2 SQIVND (reference sequence). V was clipped by 4 bases and J by 5 bases; unmatched bases: 5. This CDR3 comprises 16 residues. Sequenced sample: PBMCs. This TCR was recovered from a woman aged 55-69 years in good health and CMV-seropositive. The genes are TRBV19 and TRBJ2-1; 13 positions agree with TRBD2. CDR3 bases: TGTGCCAGTAGTACCCAGACTAGCGGGAGGAACAATGAGCAGTTCTTC. Translation gives CASSTQTSGRNNEQFF.